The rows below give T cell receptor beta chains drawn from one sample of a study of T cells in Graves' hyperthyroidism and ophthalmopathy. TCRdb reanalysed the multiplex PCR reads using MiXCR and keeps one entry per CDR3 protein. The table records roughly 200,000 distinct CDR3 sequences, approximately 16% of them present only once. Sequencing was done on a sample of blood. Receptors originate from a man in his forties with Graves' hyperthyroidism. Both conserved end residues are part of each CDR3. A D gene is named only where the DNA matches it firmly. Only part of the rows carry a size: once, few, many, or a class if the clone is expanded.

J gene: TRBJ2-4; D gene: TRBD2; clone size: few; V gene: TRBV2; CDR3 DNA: TGTGCCAGCAGTGAAGGCGTAACCGGGACTAGCGGGCTAGCCAAAAACATTCAGTACTTC; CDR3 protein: CASSEGVTGTSGLAKNIQYF
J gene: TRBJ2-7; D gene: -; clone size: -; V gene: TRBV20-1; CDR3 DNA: TGCAGTGCTAGAGATCTAGCTCTTCCCGAGCAGTACTTC; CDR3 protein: CSARDLALPEQYF
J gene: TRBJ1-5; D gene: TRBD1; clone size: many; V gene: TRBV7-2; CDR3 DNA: TGTGCCAGCAGCTTAGATTGGACAGGGGATCAGCCCCAGCATTTT; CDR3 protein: CASSLDWTGDQPQHF
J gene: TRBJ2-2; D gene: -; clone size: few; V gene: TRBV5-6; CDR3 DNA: TGTGCCAGCAGCTCCCTCAGGGATCCAACCGGGGAGCTGTTTTTT; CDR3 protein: CASSSLRDPTGELFF
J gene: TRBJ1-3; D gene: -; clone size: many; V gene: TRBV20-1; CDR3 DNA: TGCAGTGCTAGAGAGGGTCCTAAGAGCTCTGGAAACACCATATATTTT; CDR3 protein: CSAREGPKSSGNTIYF
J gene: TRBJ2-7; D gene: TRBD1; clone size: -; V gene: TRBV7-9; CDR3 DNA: TGTGCCAGCAGCTTAGGCGACGACAGGGGGCGCGGGGAGCAGTACTTC; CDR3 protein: CASSLGDDRGRGEQYF
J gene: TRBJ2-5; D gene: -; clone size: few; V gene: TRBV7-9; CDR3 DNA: TGTGCCAGCAGCAAGTTCGGGGTCCAAGAGACCCAGTACTTC; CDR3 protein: CASSKFGVQETQYF
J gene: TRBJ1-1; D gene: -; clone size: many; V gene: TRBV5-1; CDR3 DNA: TGCGCCAGCAGCTTGGAGGGTAGAAGGTCTGAAGCTTTCTTT; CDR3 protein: CASSLEGRRSEAFF
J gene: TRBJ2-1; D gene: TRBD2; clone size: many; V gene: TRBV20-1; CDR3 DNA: TGCAGTGCTAGTGGACGGGGGGGCCTTTTCAATGAGCAGTTCTTC; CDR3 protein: CSASGRGGLFNEQFF
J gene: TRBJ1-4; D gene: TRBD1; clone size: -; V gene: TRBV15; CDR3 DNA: TGTGCCACCAGCAGAGGGACAGGGGATCCCCGAAATGAAAAACTGTTTTTT; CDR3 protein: CATSRGTGDPRNEKLFF
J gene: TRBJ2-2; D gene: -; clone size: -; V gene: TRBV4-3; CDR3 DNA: TGCGCCAGCAGCCAAGATCTAAGTGCCGGGGAGCTGTTTTTT; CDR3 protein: CASSQDLSAGELFF
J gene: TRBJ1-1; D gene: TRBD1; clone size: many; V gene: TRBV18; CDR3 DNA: TGTGCCAGCTCACCACGGGACAGGGGAGCTTTCTTT; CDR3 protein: CASSPRDRGAFF
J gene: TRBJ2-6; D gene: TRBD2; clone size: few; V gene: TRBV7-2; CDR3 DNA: TGTGCCAGCAGCTTAGCGCTTACGGGGGGAGGGGCCAACGTCCTGACTTTC; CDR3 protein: CASSLALTGGGANVLTF
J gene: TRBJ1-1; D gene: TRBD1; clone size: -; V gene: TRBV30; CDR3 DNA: TGTGCCTGGAGAAGGACAGGGTCCTTTACGGCTTTCTTT; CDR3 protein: CAWRRTGSFTAFF
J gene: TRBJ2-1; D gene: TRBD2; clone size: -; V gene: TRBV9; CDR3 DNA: TGTGCCAGCAGCGTAGGGGGGGAGGGTGAGCAGTTCTTC; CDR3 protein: CASSVGGEGEQFF
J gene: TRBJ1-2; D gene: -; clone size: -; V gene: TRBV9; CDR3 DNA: TGTGCCAGCAGCCAAAGTCTACGCTACACCTTC; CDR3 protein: CASSQSLRYTF
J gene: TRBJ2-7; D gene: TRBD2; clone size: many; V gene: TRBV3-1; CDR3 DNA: TGTGCCAGCAGCCGCCCTAGCGGGGGGGAGTACGAGCAGTACTTC; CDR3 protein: CASSRPSGGEYEQYF
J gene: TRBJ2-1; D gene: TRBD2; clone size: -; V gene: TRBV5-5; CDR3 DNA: TGTGCCAGCAGCTCCTCCCGCGGGGGGGCTTACAATGAGCAGTTCTTC; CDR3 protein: CASSSSRGGAYNEQFF
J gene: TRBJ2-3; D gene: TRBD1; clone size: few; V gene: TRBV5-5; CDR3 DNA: TGTGCCAGCAGCCCGACACCTACAGGGGACACAGATACGCAGTATTTT; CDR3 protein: CASSPTPTGDTDTQYF
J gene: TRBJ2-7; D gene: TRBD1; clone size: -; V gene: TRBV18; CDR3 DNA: TGTGCCAGCTCCTCCACAGGGGACATTTCCTACGAGCAGTGCTTC; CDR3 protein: CASSSTGDISYEQCF
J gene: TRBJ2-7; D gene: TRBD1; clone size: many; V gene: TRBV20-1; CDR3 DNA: TGCAGTGCTAGAAACAGGGGTTTGTCCTACGAGCAGTACTTC; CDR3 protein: CSARNRGLSYEQYF
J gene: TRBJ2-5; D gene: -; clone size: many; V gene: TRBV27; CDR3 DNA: TGTGCCAGCAGACTTAACTCGGCCCGGACCCAGTACTTC; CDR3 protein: CASRLNSARTQYF
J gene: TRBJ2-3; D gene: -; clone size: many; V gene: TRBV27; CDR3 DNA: TGTGCCAGCCTTCGGTCAGATACGCAGTATTTT; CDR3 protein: CASLRSDTQYF
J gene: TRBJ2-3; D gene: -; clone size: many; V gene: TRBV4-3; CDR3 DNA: TGCGCCAGCAGCCAAGAATTCAGCGAAGATACGCAGTATTTT; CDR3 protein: CASSQEFSEDTQYF
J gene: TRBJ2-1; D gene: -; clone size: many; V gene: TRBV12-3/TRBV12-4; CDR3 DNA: TGTGCCAGCAGCATAGGGGGACATGAGCAGTTCTTC; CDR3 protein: CASSIGGHEQFF
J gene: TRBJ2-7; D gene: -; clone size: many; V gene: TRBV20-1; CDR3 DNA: TGCAGTGCTAGAGAAGGCGGCAGCTCCTACGAGCAGTACTTC; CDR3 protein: CSAREGGSSYEQYF